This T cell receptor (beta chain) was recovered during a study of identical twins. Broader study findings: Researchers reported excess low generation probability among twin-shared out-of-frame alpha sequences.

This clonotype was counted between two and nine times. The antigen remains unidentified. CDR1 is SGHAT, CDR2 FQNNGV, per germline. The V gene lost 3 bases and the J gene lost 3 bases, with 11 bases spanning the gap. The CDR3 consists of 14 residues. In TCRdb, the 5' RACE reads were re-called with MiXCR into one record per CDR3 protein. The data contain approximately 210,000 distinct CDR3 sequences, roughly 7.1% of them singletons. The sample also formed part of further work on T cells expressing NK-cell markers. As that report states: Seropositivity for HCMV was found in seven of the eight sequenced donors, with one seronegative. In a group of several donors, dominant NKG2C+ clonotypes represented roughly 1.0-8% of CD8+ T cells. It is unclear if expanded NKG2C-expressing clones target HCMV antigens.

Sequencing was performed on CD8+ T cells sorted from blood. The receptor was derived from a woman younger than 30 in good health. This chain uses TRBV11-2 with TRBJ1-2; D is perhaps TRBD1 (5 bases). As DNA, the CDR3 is TGTGCCAGCAGCTTCGGACATCAAGACTATGGCTACACCTTC. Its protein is CASSFGHQDYGYTF.